This TCR beta chain stems from a study of cytomegalovirus exposure and HLA in healthy donors. CDR1 is SGHKS and CDR2 is YYEKEE in the germline V gene (reference sequence). The CDR3 covers 16 residues. Trimming stripped 0 bases from V and 2 bases from J, with 12 bases between. Study-level points and caveats: Reported results showed that the classifier diagnosed cytomegalovirus status with high specificity and sensitivity. In a later analysis, the majority of CMV-associated beta chains seemingly showed HLA restriction.

Use of 60 Vbeta and 13 Jbeta primers characterized the PCR. The table came from immunoSEQ multiplex PCR; TCRdb's copy has only in-frame clones and leaves some out. Its clone listing holds just over 50,000 clones. Of note for this clone: As yet, its antigen is unknown.

Sample: PBMCs. The clonotype originates from a woman aged 60 to 75 in good health and CMV-seropositive. The chain is built from TRBV5-5 and TRBJ1-5; maybe TRBD1 (5 bases). The CDR3, as DNA: TGTGCCAGCAGCTTGGCCGGGGGACCAGGCAATCAGCCCCAGCATTTT. Translation: CASSLAGGPGNQPQHF.